The next 22 T cell receptor beta chains were all read from a single sample in a study of graft-versus-host responses after intestinal transplantation. Some clones are missing from TCRdb's copy, which holds only in-frame ones; the method was immunoSEQ multiplex PCR. This repertoire shows under 20,000 clones, 86% found once; its top ten account for over 8%. Source: PBMCs, taken just over 230 days after intestinal transplant. Receptor source: a human patient who received an intestinal transplant, so some T cells may come from the graft donor.

CDR3 loop: CASSLNRGRYNEQFF. CDR3 bases: TGTGCCAGCAGTTTAAACCGGGGAAGGTACAATGAGCAGTTCTTC. The chain recombines TRBV28 with TRBJ2-1, with D possibly being TRBD2 (5 bases). The CDR3 totals 15 residues. Germline CDR1 reads MDHEN; CDR2 reads SYDVKM. V lost 2 bases to trimming and J lost 4 bases, with 12 bases between them.

The chain is built from TRBV29-1 and TRBJ1-2; D gene ambiguous. Trimming left V 4 bases short and J 7 bases short, with 1 base between. The CDR3 has 8 residues. The germline V gene has CDR1 SQVTM and CDR2 ANQGSEA. The CDR3 loop reads CSVGGYTF. The CDR3 nucleotides read TGCAGCGTTGGTGGCTACACCTTC.

This clone was counted between two and nine times. The V and J genes are TRBV6-4 and TRBJ2-3; D tentatively fits TRBD1 or TRBD2 (5 bases each). The germline V gene has CDR1 MRHNA and CDR2 SNTAGT. The V gene lost 2 bases and the J gene lost 1 base, with 10 bases spanning the gap. This CDR3 has 15 residues. In nucleotides, the CDR3 is TGTGCCAGCAGTGACGGGGGAACAGGCACAGATACGCAGTATTTT. Protein sequence: CASSDGGTGTDTQYF.

V gene TRBV4-1 combines with J gene TRBJ2-7; 8 positions agree with TRBD1. The CDR3 is 16 amino acids. With 0 bases clipped from V and 5 bases from J, the junction kept 9 bases outside the gene matches. The germline V gene has CDR1 MGHRA and CDR2 YSYEKL. CDR3 DNA sequence: TGCGCCAGCAGCCAAGAGAGGGCCAGGGGGCGAAACGAGCAGTACTTC. It encodes CASSQERARGRNEQYF.

The chain joins TRBV6-6 to TRBJ1-2; a weak D match, TRBD1 (5 bases). The germline CDR1 and CDR2 sequences are MNHNY and SVGAGI (reference sequence). V lost 6 bases to trimming and J lost 1 base, with 12 bases between them. The length of the CDR3 is 14 residues. As DNA, the CDR3 is TGTGCCAGCAGAGACAGACCCTATAACTATGGCTACACCTTC. Residues: CASRDRPYNYGYTF.

This chain joins TRBV9 and TRBJ1-1, with TRBD1 as a possible D gene (5 bases). The CDR3 has 14 amino acids. Between the trimmed V and J ends, which lost 3 bases and 6 bases, there was a span of 15 bases. Germline lookup yields CDR1 SGDLS and CDR2 YYNGEE. The DNA of the CDR3 is TGTGCCAGCAGCGCGGGGGACGATGGAGCTGAAGCTTTCTTT. Protein: CASSAGDDGAEAFF.

The chain carries TRBV2 and TRBJ2-7, with 8 bases that match TRBD1. V trimming: 5 bases; J trimming: 4 bases; junction bases outside the gene matches: 7. This CDR3 is 14 amino acids long. Germline CDR1 SNHLY, CDR2 FYNNEI. CDR3 sequence (DNA): TGTGCCAGCAGTCCTTCGGGGACAGGTTACGAGCAGTACTTC. Translation gives CASSPSGTGYEQYF.

This chain uses TRBV11-2 with TRBJ2-1; no clear D. The CDR3 length is 15 residues. Germline V CDR1 and CDR2: SGHAT, FQNNGV. Trimming removed 5 bases from V and 4 bases from J, with 15 bases in between. CDR3 residues: CASSPTRTIYNEQFF. The DNA of the CDR3 is TGTGCCAGCAGCCCAACCAGGACCATTTACAATGAGCAGTTCTTC.

The chain couples TRBV5-6 to TRBJ1-1; a possible D gene is TRBD1 (5 bases). The CDR3 runs 13 residues. The V end lost 4 bases, the J end lost 1 base, and 8 bases lay between the germline ends. Germline V gene sequence: CDR1 SGHDT, CDR2 YYEEEE. CDR3 region: CASSLGANTEAFF. CDR3 DNA: TGTGCCAGCAGCCTCGGGGCGAACACTGAAGCTTTCTTT. The whole variable domain, filled in from reference TRBV5-6 and TRBJ1-1, reads DAGVTQSPTHLIKTRGQQVTLRCSPKSGHDTVSWYQQALGQGPQFIFQYYEEEERQRGNFPDRFSGHQFPNYSSELNVNALLLGDSALYLCASSLGANTEAFFGQGTRLTVV.

This rearrangement joins TRBV6-1 to TRBJ2-6; 12 bases align to TRBD2. V gave up 7 bases and J gave up 3 bases; unmatched junction bases: 1. Germline CDR1 is MNHNS and CDR2 is SASEGT. This CDR3 comprises 15 residues. Written as DNA, the CDR3 is TGTGCCAGCACTAGCGGGGGGGTTGGGGCCAACGTCCTGACTTTC. Its protein product is CASTSGGVGANVLTF.

The chain combines TRBV7-6 with TRBJ2-7, with TRBD2 matching over 11 bases. Unmatched junction bases numbered 4, after V lost 5 bases and J lost 1 base. This CDR3 is 15 amino acids long. Germline loops: CDR1 SGHVS, CDR2 FNYEAQ. The CDR3 loop is CASSTSGGASYEQYF. CDR3 nucleotide sequence: TGTGCCAGCAGCACTAGCGGGGGTGCTTCCTACGAGCAGTACTTC.

A remark on this clone: One end of the junction varies from germline; a read error may be responsible. The chain employs TRBV5-1 and TRBJ1-5; D unresolved. The CDR3 is made up of 14 amino acids. CDR1 and CDR2 (germline): SGHRS, YFSETQ. This CDR3 is CASSLDGSNQPQHF. The CDR3 bases are TGTGCCAGCAGCTTGGACGGTAGCAATCAGCCCCAGCATTTT.

The table lists this clone with a few counts. The chain combines TRBV19 with TRBJ1-2, with unresolved D. This CDR3 is 12 amino acids long. The germline gives CDR1 LNHDA, CDR2 SQIVND (reference sequence). With 2 bases removed from V and 7 bases from J, the gap between germline ends came to 8 bases. The CDR3 DNA is TGTGCCAGTAGTATACATGGTAGTGGCTACACCTTC. This gives the protein CASSIHGSGYTF.

This chain joins TRBV4-1 and TRBJ2-1, with D unresolved. The germline gives CDR1 MGHRA, CDR2 YSYEKL. This CDR3 has 12 residues. V shed 3 bases and J shed 6 bases, with 6 bases lying between them. The CDR3 DNA follows: TGCGCCAGCAGCCACCTTCTCAATGAGCAGTTCTTC. Protein product: CASSHLLNEQFF.

The chain links TRBV28 to TRBJ2-4, with TRBD1 matching over 7 bases. With 3 bases clipped from V and 3 bases from J, the junction kept 5 bases outside the gene matches. The CDR3 consists of 15 residues. Germline CDR1 MDHEN, CDR2 SYDVKM. CDR3 loop: CASSFTGEVKNIQYF. The CDR3, as DNA: TGTGCCAGCAGTTTTACAGGGGAAGTCAAAAACATTCAGTACTTC.

This rearrangement joins TRBV29-1 to TRBJ2-1; D is ambiguous. Germline V CDR1 and CDR2: SQVTM, ANQGSEA. The ends were cut back, 2 bases at V and 9 bases at J, with 8 bases in the middle. This CDR3 has 11 amino acids. The CDR3 protein is CSVESSVEQFF. The CDR3 nucleotides read TGCAGCGTTGAAAGTTCCGTTGAGCAGTTCTTC.

For this clone: The junction differs from germline at one of its ends, possibly a read error. The chain is built from TRBV7-9 and TRBJ1-4; D is possibly TRBD1 (5 bases). The CDR3 runs 13 residues. CDR1 SEHNR and CDR2 FQNEAQ come from the germline V gene (reference sequence). CDR3 DNA sequence: TGTGCCAGCAGCTTTCCCCGGGGCAGAAAACCAGTCTTT. Its protein product is CASSFPRGRKPVF.

J is TRBJ2-5 and V is TRBV10-1; D call uncertain. This CDR3 spans 14 amino acids. The germline V gene has CDR1 WNHNN and CDR2 SYGVQD (reference sequence). V shed 0 bases and J shed 4 bases, with 9 bases lying between them. Here the CDR3 DNA reads TGCGCCAGCAGTGAGTCGGTAGGGCGAGAGACCCAGTACTTC. Encoded protein: CASSESVGRETQYF.

This rearrangement joins TRBV9 to TRBJ1-4; TRBD1 aligns across 8 bases. After removal of 2 bases from V and 0 bases from J, the junction contained 3 bases not matched to a gene. The CDR3 totals 16 residues. The germline gives CDR1 SGDLS, CDR2 YYNGEE. The CDR3 spells CASSVGQGATNEKLFF. In nucleotides, the CDR3 is TGTGCCAGCAGCGTCGGACAGGGTGCAACTAATGAAAAACTGTTTTTT. The whole variable domain, remainder taken from reference TRBV9 and TRBJ1-4, is DSGVTQTPKHLITATGQRVTLRCSPRSGDLSVYWYQQSLDQGLQFLIQYYNGEERAKGNILERFSAQQFPDLHSELNLSSLELGDSALYFCASSVGQGATNEKLFFGSGTQLSVL.

This chain links TRBV21-1 with TRBJ2-3. TRBV21-1 is listed as a pseudogene. The CDR3 sequence is 13 residues long. Here the CDR3 reads CASRKTSLERQYF. CDR3 sequence (DNA): TGTGCCAGCAGAAAAACCAGTCTGGAAAGGCAGTATTTT.

This chain joins TRBV4-2 and TRBJ1-2, with D unclear. CDR1 LGHNA and CDR2 YNFKEQ come from the germline V gene. V shed 1 base and J shed 4 bases, with 10 bases lying between them. CDR3 length equals 14 residues. The CDR3 DNA reads as TGTGCCAGCAGCCAAGGTACACTGGGCTATGGCTACACCTTC. Translation gives CASSQGTLGYGYTF.

This clone was detected only a few times. V gene TRBV6-4 combines with J gene TRBJ2-1; D possibly corresponds to TRBD2 (5 bases). This CDR3 spans 14 amino acids. The ends were cut back, 5 bases at V and 6 bases at J, with 14 bases in the middle. The germline V gene has CDR1 MRHNA and CDR2 SNTAGT. CDR3 nucleotide sequence: TGTGCCAGCAGTTTAGGCGGGTCCGGCAATGAGCAGTTCTTC. It yields the protein CASSLGGSGNEQFF.